This TCR beta chain was captured by sequencing in a study of STAT5B mutations in CD4+ large granular lymphocyte leukemia (dated 2022 in TCRdb). In the study overall: Among healthy controls, the CDR3 'QG' motif was associated with a particular HLA allele. The TCRbeta repertoires of CD4+ T-cell large granular lymphocyte leukemia patients were compared with the TCRbeta repertoires of healthy blood donors. Flow cytometry on FACSCanto II or FACSVerse confirmed that purified fractions exceeded 95% purity among lymphocytes. The paper's findings and limits, for the study overall: The data were not HLA-matched, and the relatively small sample size could explain the higher clonality seen in CD4+ compared with CD8+ T-LGLL. Main leukemic clonotypes were private to each patient, although about a quarter of the main leukemic clonotypes were found at low frequency in the non-leukemic repertoires of other patients. TRBV06-family usage was enriched among the top patient clones (8/27) compared with healthy controls (2/35). Compared with healthy CD4+ repertoires, CD4-sorted patient repertoires appeared more clonal, and this difference remained even after the putative leukemic clones were removed.

Comment on this clone: This clone's antigen is unknown. Qualities for individual bases were not recorded, and no much larger clone is one base off.

TCRbeta rearrangements were sequenced from genomic DNA using the immunoSEQ assay at survey resolution. For the original study's pipeline: In the TCR sequencing data, the lowest productive clonotype frequency that could be detected was 2.59 x 10-5. Only productive TCRbeta rearrangements, defined as complete and in-frame sequences, were included in the analyses. Sample clonality was computed as Simpson clonality in the immunoSEQ Analyzer version 3.0. Clones were categorized by frequency as very rare, small, medium, large (1-20%) or hyperexpanded (>20%). Generation probabilities were estimated with OLGA 1.2.3, V-gene circos plots were generated with VDJtools, specificities were searched for in VDJdb, and CDR3 motifs were identified with GLIPH. In TCRdb, the immuneACCESS table is reduced to in-frame sequences with V and J assigned. These tables do not hold every clone; where another copy was compared, an unresolved V gene accounts for under half, and the others remain unexplained. Clonal size and the V and J genes are those of that table, whereas D and trimming came from the DNA. The sample includes some 35,000 clones, with around 80% observed a single time. The top ten clones comprise around 2.1% of the sample.

Buffy coats from around 37 blood donors, supplied by the Finnish Red Cross blood service, were used as healthy controls. All TCR-sequenced material derived from peripheral blood: patient blood samples and healthy donor buffy coats. Ficoll-Hypaque gradient centrifugation was used to isolate peripheral blood mononuclear cells. CD4+ cells were magnetically purified from the buffy coats of healthy controls. The Gentra Puregene Cell and Tissue kit was used for genomic DNA extraction, and quantification was performed on a Qubit 2.0 fluorometer. Including cysteine and phenylalanine, the CDR3 has 15 amino acids. The only DNA kept is the CDR3, 45 bases in frame from the first base. At the junction V is shortened by 0 bases and J by 3 bases, with 11 bases in between. The germline V gene gives CDR1 as SGHRS and CDR2 as YFSETQ.

The rearrangement joined TRBV5-1 to TRBJ2-3; the D gene lacks a confident call. The TCR was taken from a human donor in good health. The sequencing input was CD4+ T cells from blood buffy coats. The CDR3 amino acid sequence is: CASSLEFPGTDTQYF. The DNA is TGCGCCAGCAGCTTGGAGTTCCCAGGAACAGATACGCAGTATTTT. With all but the CDR3 taken from the reference TRBV5-1 and TRBJ2-3 genes, the full variable domain is: KAGVTQTPRYLIKTRGQQVTLSCSPISGHRSVSWYQQTPGQGLQFLFEYFSETQRNKGNFPGRFSGRQFSNSRSEMNVSTLELGDSALYLCASSLEFPGTDTQYFGPGTRLTVL.